This T cell receptor beta chain stems from a study of tumor-infiltrating lymphocytes in oesophageal squamous cell carcinoma. In TCRdb, the PCR reads were re-called with MiXCR into one record per CDR3 protein. The table lists 14,000 or so distinct CDR3 sequences, approximately 50% of them singletons. The CDR3 covers 14 residues. Between the trimmed V and J ends, which lost 1 base and 3 bases, there was a span of 9 bases. CDR1 MDHEN and CDR2 SYDVKM come from the germline V gene. This clonotype was seen at least ten times. The receptor was derived from a male donor with esophageal squamous cell carcinoma. Sequences were obtained from esophageal tumor tissue. V gene TRBV28 combines with J gene TRBJ1-2; tentatively, D is TRBD1 (5 bases). The CDR3 protein is CASSLFREDYGYTF. The DNA of the CDR3 is TGTGCCAGCAGTTTATTCAGGGAGGACTATGGCTACACCTTC.